Following are 7 T cell receptor beta chains from one sample sequenced in a study of response to subunit inactivated influenza vaccine. TCRdb passed the RT-PCR reads through MiXCR, listing each CDR3 protein once. Among hundreds of thousands of distinct CDR3 sequences listed, 14% were seen once. The sequences come from PBMCs from blood, collected 14 days before vaccination. The receptors stem from a man aged 50 to 60 who received an inactivated influenza vaccine.

This clonotype was recorded at least ten times. The chain couples TRBV7-2 to TRBJ1-2, with 8 bases aligning to TRBD1. Germline lookup yields CDR1 SGHTA and CDR2 FQGNSA. The CDR3 is 16 residues long. V lost 5 bases and J lost 1; bases outside the gene matches: 9. The CDR3 here is CASSRTGTGDNYGYTF. CDR3 DNA: TGTGCCAGCAGCCGAACAGGGACAGGCGATAACTATGGCTACACCTTC.

The V gene is TRBV29-1, the J gene TRBJ2-7; D possibly matches TRBD1 or TRBD2 (6 bases each). The germline gives CDR1 SQVTM, CDR2 ANQGSEA. The CDR3 extends over 14 amino acids. Trimming removed 3 bases from V and 0 bases from J, with 12 bases in between. CDR3 sequence reads: CSVDYGGASYEQYF. CDR3 bases: TGCAGCGTTGATTACGGGGGCGCCTCCTACGAGCAGTACTTC.

This clonotype was detected ten times or more. The V call is TRBV6-1, the J call TRBJ2-2; D not certain. Germline-derived CDR1 and CDR2 are MNHNS and SASEGT. This CDR3 is 13 amino acids long. The V end was cut by 6 bases, the J end by 4 bases, with 9 bases between. The chain's CDR3 is CASRIDTTGELFF. In DNA, the CDR3 is TGTGCCAGCAGGATCGATACCACCGGGGAGCTGTTTTTT.

This sequence joins TRBV5-1 and TRBJ2-7; D ambiguous. The V end was cut by 4 bases, the J end by 4 bases, with 12 bases between. There are 13 residues in the CDR3. Germline V CDR1 and CDR2: SGHRS, YFSETQ. The CDR3 coding sequence is TGCGCCAGCAGCCCCGTGGGGAATTACGAGCAGTACTTC. Its protein product is CASSPVGNYEQYF.

This clonotype was observed many times. V and J are TRBV20-1 and TRBJ2-1, with a tentative D call TRBD2 (5 bases). CDR1 and CDR2 from the germline V gene are DFQATT and SNEGSKA (reference sequence). The CDR3 loop spans 15 amino acids. Between the trimmed V and J ends, which lost 1 base and 3 bases, there was a span of 13 bases. CDR3 sequence reads: CSARGPGWDYNEQFF. DNA for the CDR3: TGCAGTGCTAGAGGCCCGGGATGGGACTACAATGAGCAGTTCTTC.

The chain has TRBV19 and TRBJ2-2; TRBD1 agrees at 10 bases. The germline V gene encodes CDR1 LNHDA and CDR2 SQIVND (reference sequence). The CDR3 covers 15 residues. J was trimmed by 4 bases and V by 5 bases; bases with no gene match: 4. The CDR3 DNA reads TGTGCCAGTAGTCGCCGGGACAGGGGCACCGGGGAGCTGTTTTTT. Translated: CASSRRDRGTGELFF.

This rearrangement joins TRBV11-1 to TRBJ1-5; D is ambiguous. This CDR3 comprises 18 residues. V lost 7 bases and J lost 2, with 24 bases in between. Germline loops: CDR1 SGHAT, CDR2 FQDESV (reference sequence). DNA of the CDR3: TGTGCCAGCACATTCTTCCCACCGGATGACGTACGCAATCAGCCCCAGCATTTT. Translated: CASTFFPPDDVRNQPQHF.